This T cell receptor beta chain derives from a study of cytomegalovirus exposure and HLA in healthy donors. Overall study findings and caveats: More clonal expansion characterized HLA-associated TCR beta chains than equally common others in a later analysis.

Remarks on this clone: What it binds is unknown.

The CDR3 is 12 amino acids. The germline CDR1 and CDR2 sequences are SGHRS and YFSETQ. Losses at the gene ends were 2 bases for V and 9 bases for J; bases not matched to a gene: 3. This PCR relied on a set of 60 Vbeta primers and 13 Jbeta primers. The table came from immunoSEQ multiplex PCR; TCRdb's copy has only in-frame clones and leaves some out. The sample carries about 65,000 clones, 60% to 80% recorded once. The chain employs TRBV5-1 and TRBJ1-2, with 8 nucleotides matching TRBD1. Sequencing was performed on PBMCs. The receptor was derived from a man between 25 and 39 years old in good health and CMV-seronegative. Written as DNA, the CDR3 is TGCGCCAGCAGCTTAGGACAGGGAAGCTACACCTTC. It yields the protein CASSLGQGSYTF.